The 25 T cell receptor beta chains below come from one sample, sequenced in a study of Graves' ophthalmopathy and Graves' hyperthyroidism. The authors amplified TCR beta CDR3 regions from RNA transcripts. RT-PCR with HTBI primers came first, then second-round multiplex PCR. In TCRdb, the multiplex PCR reads were re-called with MiXCR into one record per CDR3 protein. The data contain roughly 700,000 distinct CDR3 sequences, 40% of them singletons. Sequenced sample: peripheral blood. Source of these receptors: an adult man with Graves' ophthalmopathy.

The table lists this clonotype with many counts. This rearrangement joins TRBV19 to TRBJ1-5, with D possibly matching TRBD1 (6 bases). Germline CDR1 reads LNHDA; CDR2 reads SQIVND (reference sequence). The V and J ends lost 3 bases and 2 bases respectively, with 14 bases between them. The CDR3 has 16 residues. CDR3 in amino acids: CASSIRRGRGNQPQHF. CDR3 bases: TGTGCCAGTAGTATCCGCAGGGGTCGAGGCAATCAGCCCCAGCATTTT.

This clonotype has more than one count but fewer than ten. The V and J genes are TRBV12-3 or TRBV12-4 and TRBJ2-2; D may be TRBD1 (6 bases). Between the trimmed V and J ends, which lost 5 bases and 13 bases, there was a span of 14 bases. The CDR3 extends over 12 amino acids. The CDR3 sequence is CASSDRTGRLFF. CDR3 nucleotides: TGTGCCAGCAGTGACAGGACTGGGCGGCTGTTTTTT.

The chain employs TRBV7-6 and TRBJ2-7; D possibly matches TRBD1 or TRBD2 (5 bases each). Germline CDR1 is SGHVS and CDR2 is FNYEAQ. The V gene lost 2 bases and the J gene lost 5 bases, with 10 bases spanning the gap. The CDR3 extends over 13 amino acids. CDR3 nucleotide sequence: TGTGCCAGCAGCTTATTTTTGGGGGACGAGCAGTACTTC. Translated, it gives CASSLFLGDEQYF.

This clonotype was found many times. The chain links TRBV19 to TRBJ1-2, with a weak D call TRBD1 (5 bases). Germline V gene sequence: CDR1 LNHDA, CDR2 SQIVND (reference sequence). V was pared by 5 bases and J by 6 bases, with 13 bases between. The CDR3 is 13 amino acids. CDR3: CASSPSLTDGYTF. In DNA form, the CDR3 reads TGTGCCAGTAGTCCGTCCTTGACAGATGGCTACACCTTC.

This chain links TRBV9 with TRBJ2-5; 7 nucleotides line up with TRBD2. The CDR3 loop spans 13 amino acids. CDR1 is SGDLS, CDR2 YYNGEE, per germline. Trimming took 4 bases from V and 8 from J; bases not matched to a gene: 8. The CDR3 loop is CASSPTSAGTQYF. The CDR3 DNA follows: TGTGCCAGCAGCCCTACTAGCGCCGGAACCCAGTACTTC.

The V call is TRBV11-2, the J call TRBJ2-7; 12 nucleotides match TRBD1. The CDR3 sequence is 16 residues long. The trim removed 5 bases at V and 7 bases at J, leaving 12 bases unmatched. Looked up from germline, CDR1 is SGHAT and CDR2 is FQNNGV. CDR3: CASSTQHGTGGGEQYF. CDR3 bases: TGTGCCAGCAGCACTCAGCACGGGACAGGGGGCGGGGAGCAGTACTTC.

There are many counts of this clonotype. CDR3 amino acids: CASSLGAGVSYEQYF. The DNA of the CDR3 is TGTGCCAGCAGCTTAGGGGCGGGAGTCTCCTACGAGCAGTACTTC. The V gene is TRBV7-2, the J gene TRBJ2-7, with TRBD2 matching 7 bases. Germline V CDR1 and CDR2: SGHTA, FQGNSA. With 1 base clipped from V and 0 bases from J, the junction kept 3 bases outside the gene matches. The CDR3 is made up of 15 amino acids.

This clonotype was detected a few times. The V call is TRBV12-5, the J call TRBJ1-5; D might be TRBD1 (6 bases). Germline-derived CDR1 and CDR2 are LGHNT and FRNRAP. The CDR3 runs to 12 residues. V was pared by 6 bases and J by 6 bases, with 9 bases between. DNA for the CDR3: TGTGCTAGTGGACAGGGTCCTCAGCCCCAGCATTTT. Translating it yields CASGQGPQPQHF. Full variable domain (rest looked up from reference TRBV12-5 and TRBJ1-5): DARVTQTPRHKVTEMGQEVTMRCQPILGHNTVFWYRQTMMQGLELLAYFRNRAPLDDSGMPKDRFSAEMPDATLATLKIQPSEPRDSAVYFCASGQGPQPQHFGDGTRLSIL.

This clonotype was detected only a few times. The V call is TRBV12-3 or TRBV12-4, the J call TRBJ1-2; no definite D call. V was trimmed by 6 bases and J by 10 bases, leaving 18 bases between them. CDR3 length: 13 residues. CDR3 nucleotide sequence: TGTGCCAGCAGCCAGACCTTCCGGAGTGACTACACCTTC. Translation: CASSQTFRSDYTF.

A word on this clonotype: A much larger clone lies a single base off, so this may be a read error. The rearrangement joins TRBV15 to TRBJ2-2; 9 nucleotides agree with TRBD2. Germline V gene data show CDR1 as LNHNV and CDR2 as YYDKDF (reference sequence). The CDR3 has 17 residues. As DNA, the CDR3 is TGTGCCACCGGCAGGGAGTTAGCGGGAGCCGACACCGGGGAGCTGTTTTTT. This codes for CATGRELAGADTGELFF.

V usage is TRBV2 and J usage is TRBJ1-6; maybe TRBD1 (5 bases). The CDR3 loop spans 14 amino acids. V was shortened by 4 bases and J by 7 bases, with 11 bases between the two germline ends. Germline CDR1 reads SNHLY; CDR2 reads FYNNEI. CDR3 nucleotide sequence: TGTGCCAGCAGTGGGGGGAACCTAAATTCACCCCTCCACTTT. Protein sequence: CASSGGNLNSPLHF.

The rearrangement uses TRBV5-4 and TRBJ1-4; no firm D call. CDR3 length: 15 amino acids. The germline V gene encodes CDR1 SGHNT and CDR2 YYREEE (reference sequence). The V gene lost 1 base and the J gene lost 0 bases, with 7 bases spanning the gap. CDR3 DNA: TGTGCCAGCAGCTTGCGGGCTGCAACTAATGAAAAACTGTTTTTT. Its translation is CASSLRAATNEKLFF.

This clonotype has at least ten counts. V gene TRBV7-2 combines with J gene TRBJ1-6; tentatively, D is TRBD1 (5 bases). The CDR3 consists of 16 residues. In germline, CDR1 is SGHTA, CDR2 FQGNSA. V was shortened by 1 base and J by 7 bases, with 14 bases between the two germline ends. CDR3 sequence (DNA): TGTGCCAGCAGCTTAGAGAGTGGGACGGTGAATTCACCCCTCCACTTT. Amino acid sequence: CASSLESGTVNSPLHF.

The J gene is TRBJ2-2, the V gene TRBV19; no firm D call. The germline CDR1 and CDR2 sequences are LNHDA and SQIVND (reference sequence). V was cut by 3 bases and J by 2 bases, with 10 bases left in between. The CDR3 length is 15 residues. CDR3 sequence reads: CASSIRHENTGELFF. The CDR3 nucleotides are TGTGCCAGTAGTATCAGGCACGAAAACACCGGGGAGCTGTTTTTT.

The chain employs TRBV25-1 and TRBJ2-5; 7 nucleotides agree with TRBD2. This CDR3 spans 14 amino acids. V shed 6 bases and J 4 bases; nucleotides not matched to a gene: 8. The germline V gene has CDR1 MGHDK and CDR2 SYGVNS. Written as DNA, the CDR3 is TGTGCCAGCAGGGCTATGGGGGGGATAGAGACCCAGTACTTC. This gives the protein CASRAMGGIETQYF.

The rearrangement links TRBV2 to TRBJ1-4; D is unresolved. Trimming removed 8 bases from V and 1 base from J, with 17 bases in between. From germline, CDR1 is SNHLY and CDR2 FYNNEI. There are 16 residues in the CDR3. As DNA, the CDR3 is TGTGCCAGCGCCCTAAGTCGGGGAGTAACTAATGAAAAACTGTTTTTT. Translation: CASALSRGVTNEKLFF.

This clonotype was observed at least ten times. The rearrangement joins TRBV6-6 to TRBJ1-1; 8 positions match TRBD1. The CDR3 runs to 14 residues. V dropped 5 bases and J dropped 4; count of bases not matched to a gene: 6. Germline V lookup: CDR1 MNHNY, CDR2 SVGAGI (reference sequence). CDR3 DNA sequence: TGTGCCAGCAGTACAGGGGGTAGTGGCACTGAAGCTTTCTTT. It is translated as CASSTGGSGTEAFF.

The V call is TRBV10-3, the J call TRBJ1-5; 8 positions agree with TRBD1. The CDR3 is 14 residues long. Looked up from germline, CDR1 is ENHRY and CDR2 is SYGVKD. V gave up 6 bases and J gave up 4 bases; unmatched junction bases: 5. The CDR3 DNA is TGTGCCATCAGCCCTGACAGGGGAAATCAGCCCCAGCATTTT. It specifies CAISPDRGNQPQHF.

This clonotype was found a few times. This chain uses TRBV7-8 with TRBJ2-7; 7 bases line up with TRBD2. The length of the CDR3 is 15 residues. J gave up 6 bases and V 1 base, and 9 bases lay outside the gene matches. Germline V lookup: CDR1 SGHVS, CDR2 FQNEAQ. CDR3 in DNA: TGTGCCAGCAGCTTAGAGCCCCCGGGAGGCTCCGAGCAGTACTTC. Translation gives CASSLEPPGGSEQYF.

This clonotype was detected ten times or more. This rearrangement joins TRBV15 to TRBJ1-5, with D perhaps TRBD1 (5 bases). Germline-derived CDR1 and CDR2 are LNHNV and YYDKDF (reference sequence). The CDR3 has 13 residues. V shed 8 bases and J shed 5 bases, with 13 bases lying between them. The CDR3 DNA is TGTGCCACCGCTGGGCAGGGTTATCAGCCCCAGCATTTT. This encodes CATAGQGYQPQHF.

At least ten counts were recorded for this clonotype. The chain is built from TRBV7-9 and TRBJ1-1, with TRBD1 as a possible D gene (6 bases). This CDR3 spans 13 amino acids. Per germline, CDR1 SEHNR and CDR2 FQNEAQ (reference sequence). V lost 5 bases and J lost 4, with 11 bases in between. CDR3 coding DNA: TGTGCCAGCAGCCGGGGGGCGGTCACTGAAGCTTTCTTT. Protein sequence: CASSRGAVTEAFF.

In its sample, this clonotype was seen a few times. The chain employs TRBV7-9 and TRBJ1-2; 7 bases fit TRBD1. V gave up 3 bases and J gave up 2 bases; unmatched junction bases: 12. Germline assignment: CDR1 SEHNR and CDR2 FQNEAQ (reference sequence). This CDR3 spans 17 amino acids. The CDR3 reads CASSLYRGLMANYGYTF. Here the CDR3 DNA reads TGTGCCAGCAGCTTGTATAGGGGGCTTATGGCGAACTATGGCTACACCTTC.

This clonotype came up a few times. V usage is TRBV11-2 and J usage is TRBJ2-5, with D uncertain. The CDR3 covers 15 residues. The germline gives CDR1 SGHAT, CDR2 FQNNGV. The V and J ends lost 5 bases and 0 bases respectively, with 13 bases between them. CDR3 coding DNA: TGTGCCAGCAGCCCTTGGCGGTCGTACCAAGAGACCCAGTACTTC. The encoded protein is CASSPWRSYQETQYF.

This clonotype was recorded at least ten times. This chain links TRBV19 with TRBJ1-2; no definite D call. The germline V gene has CDR1 LNHDA and CDR2 SQIVND (reference sequence). Trimming took off 4 bases at V and 4 bases at J, with 10 bases between the two ends. This CDR3 contains 13 residues. The CDR3 DNA reads TGTGCCAGTAGTAGAGGGCTCAGCTATGGCTACACCTTC. Its translation is CASSRGLSYGYTF.

The sample holds many counts of this clonotype. The chain joins TRBV10-3 to TRBJ2-7, with 13 bases lining up with TRBD2. CDR3 length equals 15 residues. Germline V lookup: CDR1 ENHRY, CDR2 SYGVKD. After removal of 8 bases from V and 6 bases from J, the junction contained 10 bases not matched to a gene. The CDR3 protein is CAIAGTSGEGSEQYF. CDR3 coding DNA: TGTGCCATCGCCGGGACTAGCGGGGAGGGGTCCGAGCAGTACTTC.